The T cell receptor (beta chain) under discussion was sequenced for a study of shared clonotypes between healthy human individuals. Overall study context: Each donor had three CD4 naive, three CD4 memory, two CD8 naive and one CD8 memory plate.

Researchers divided each subset's genomic DNA evenly across several immunoSEQ plates. Repertoires were generated with immunoSEQ multiplex PCR, while TCRdb's copy carries only in-frame clones and drops some. The sample consists of roughly 1 million clones, around 74% of them appearing once. V was trimmed by 6 bases and J by 7 bases, leaving 10 bases between them. The germline CDR1 and CDR2 sequences are SNHLY and FYNNEI. This CDR3 is 12 amino acids long. Only Caucasian adults living in Nashville, Tennessee served as donors. The clonotype originates from a man aged 18-30 years in good health. The chain is built from TRBV2 and TRBJ1-5; TRBD1 is a possible D gene (5 bases). Sequencing was carried out using memory CD4+ T cells sorted from blood. Subset denoted: CD45RA-negative fraction. The CDR3 protein is CASRRGKQPQHF. CDR3 bases: TGTGCCAGCAGGCGGGGGAAACAGCCCCAGCATTTT.